Following are 4 T cell receptor beta chains from one sample sequenced in a study of T-cell memory formation after mild COVID-19. Via MiXCR, TCRdb re-called the 5' RACE reads, giving one row per CDR3 protein. This table holds fewer than 700,000 distinct CDR3 sequences, about a sixth found once. Sequenced sample: PBMCs or a T cell subset sorted from them (not recorded which). The receptors were sampled from an adult woman who had mild COVID-19 (a few samples of this study predate the infection). Cell type and time point are not known.

The chain combines TRBV28 with TRBJ2-7; 9 bases map to TRBD1. From germline, CDR1 is MDHEN and CDR2 SYDVKM. With 4 bases clipped from V and 3 bases from J, the junction kept 7 bases outside the gene matches. The CDR3 contains 15 residues. The DNA for the CDR3 is TGTGCCAGCAGTTCCGCCGGGACAGGGCACTACGAGCAGTACTTC. It specifies CASSSAGTGHYEQYF.

This clonotype was observed a few times. The V gene is TRBV5-1, the J gene TRBJ2-1, with 7 positions matching TRBD1. This CDR3 has 21 residues. Trimming cost V 4 bases and J 6 bases; bases outside gene matches: 28. The V gene's germline CDR1 is SGHRS and CDR2 YFSETQ. The chain's CDR3 is CASSLSRQGLRDFDWSNEQFF. CDR3 coding DNA: TGCGCCAGCAGCCTATCCCGACAGGGTTTAAGGGATTTTGACTGGTCCAATGAGCAGTTCTTC.

This clonotype was found a few times. The chain has TRBV7-2 and TRBJ2-5, with a tentative D call TRBD1 (5 bases). Germline CDR1 and CDR2: SGHTA and FQGNSA. There are 13 residues in the CDR3. V lost 5 bases to trimming and J lost 2 bases, with 9 bases between them. CDR3 DNA sequence: TGTGCCAGCAGCCGGACAAGACAAGAGACCCAGTACTTC. It yields the protein CASSRTRQETQYF.

The V and J genes are TRBV7-3 and TRBJ2-5; D not resolved. Germline V CDR1 and CDR2: SGHTA, FQGTGA. The CDR3 has 13 amino acids. Trimming removed 5 bases from V and 5 bases from J, with 12 bases in between. The CDR3 reads CASSTSWRETQYF. The CDR3 DNA is TGTGCCAGCAGCACCTCATGGCGGGAGACCCAGTACTTC.